This T cell receptor (beta chain) was captured by sequencing in a study of OX40 agonist ivuxolimab in advanced cancers. Background on the study: At 0.01 to 10 mg/kg, ivuxolimab was administered intravenously to patients every 2 weeks. Earlier anti-PD-1, anti-PD-L1 or anti-CTLA-4 therapy was permitted; around 40% had received some.

Study findings and constraints: CD8+ T cells averaged more expanded clones than CD4+. In a subset of nonresponders, normalized T-cell clonal expansion was also low.

Of note for this clone: The antigen is unknown.

Sequencing used immunoSEQ multiplex PCR; TCRdb keeps in-frame clones, though not all of them. Of about 64,000 clones in the sample, over 65% were seen once. The CDR3 is 15 residues long. Trimming took 3 bases from V and 4 from J; bases not matched to a gene: 6. Germline loops: CDR1 MGHRA, CDR2 YSYEKL. The specimen comprised CD4+ or CD8+ T cells sorted from blood, sampled in a trial of the OX40 agonist ivuxolimab. This chain links TRBV4-1 with TRBJ1-2; 9 positions match TRBD1. The TCR sequence derives from an adult with an advanced solid tumor such as melanoma, head and neck, liver or kidney cancer. The CDR3 nucleotides read TGCGCCAGCAGCCAGAGGACAGGGGATACCTATGGCTACACCTTC. This codes for CASSQRTGDTYGYTF.